One sample yielded the 18 T cell receptor beta chains listed below, sequenced in a study of graft-versus-host responses after intestinal transplantation (dated by TCRdb to about 2021). Library prep was done by the immunoSEQ multiplex PCR assay. This is the immuneACCESS table as TCRdb keeps it, with only in-frame sequences that have V and J called. A part of the clones is gone; compared with another copy, unresolved V genes explain less than half, and the rest is unexplained. The sample includes about 120,000 clones, with around 93% observed a single time. The top ten clones comprise around 0.12% of the sample. No antigen is known for these receptors. The time point label, read with the paper, signifies: cells obtained before transplantation from donor or recipient. This specimen was unstimulated CD4+ T cells sorted from spleen or lymph node cells, taken before intestinal transplant. The receptors were gathered from a human donor who received an intestinal transplant.

This chain uses TRBV13 with TRBJ2-2; maybe TRBD1 (6 bases). Germline loops: CDR1 PRHDT, CDR2 FYEKMQ (reference sequence). V was clipped by 5 bases and J by 4 bases, with 11 bases between them. This CDR3 region has 14 residues. The CDR3 DNA sequence: TGTGCCAGCAGCCGCCTAGGGGGCACCGGGGAGCTGTTTTTT. This encodes CASSRLGGTGELFF.

The chain links TRBV6-5 to TRBJ1-5; tentative D call: TRBD1 (5 bases). Germline CDR1 reads MNHEY; CDR2 reads SVGAGI. The CDR3 length is 12 residues. V gave up 6 bases and J gave up 9 bases, with 12 bases separating them. The CDR3 DNA is TGTGCCAGCAGCCCTCCAAGGGGGCCCCAGCATTTT. It yields the protein CASSPPRGPQHF.

V is TRBV21-1 and J is TRBJ2-3; no check of the table's D call, TRBD1, against the DNA was made. TRBV21-1 is a listed pseudogene. There are 16 residues in the CDR3. CDR3 sequence reads: CASSKVEQVSTDTQYF. The CDR3 region has the DNA TGTGCCAGCAGCAAAGTAGAACAGGTTAGCACAGATACGCAGTATTTT.

The chain combines TRBV5-4 with TRBJ2-5, with TRBD1 matching 9 bases. Germline V gives CDR1 SGHNT, CDR2 YYREEE (reference sequence). J lost 4 bases, V lost 2 bases, and 9 bases had no gene match. The CDR3 sequence is 16 residues long. Written as DNA, the CDR3 is TGTGCCAGCAGCTTCGGGACAGGGTTGTTAGGAGAGACCCAGTACTTC. Amino acids: CASSFGTGLLGETQYF.

V gene TRBV6-5 combines with J gene TRBJ2-6; unclear D gene. The V end lost 0 bases, the J end lost 0 bases, and 3 bases lay between the germline ends. The CDR3 runs to 15 residues. Germline V gene lookup returns CDR1 MNHEY and CDR2 SVGAGI. The CDR3 sequence is CASSYSSSGANVLTF. In DNA, the CDR3 is TGTGCCAGCAGTTACTCCTCCTCTGGGGCCAACGTCCTGACTTTC.

The V call is TRBV27, the J call TRBJ2-5, with D unresolved. CDR3 length: 13 residues. The germline V gene has CDR1 MNHEY and CDR2 SMNVEV (reference sequence). Trimming stripped 5 bases from V and 4 bases from J, with 11 bases between. Here the CDR3 DNA reads TGTGCCAGCAGTCGGGCCTCCCCAGAGACCCAGTACTTC. Its translation is CASSRASPETQYF.

V is TRBV11-2 and J is TRBJ1-2, with D unresolved. CDR1 SGHAT and CDR2 FQNNGV come from the germline V gene. The CDR3 consists of 14 residues. Trimming shortened V by 5 bases and J by 8 bases, and 18 bases separated the two germline ends. CDR3 coding DNA: TGTGCCAGCAGCCTCCTGGCAGCCCCGGGGGGCTACACCTTC. It codes for CASSLLAAPGGYTF.

J is TRBJ1-1 and V is TRBV6-5; tentatively, D is TRBD1 (5 bases). The CDR3 sequence is 13 residues long. Per the germline V gene, CDR1 is MNHEY and CDR2 is SVGAGI. V dropped 2 bases and J dropped 4 bases, with 8 bases sitting between them. Here the CDR3 reads CASSYRGGTEAFF. The CDR3 nucleotides are TGTGCCAGCAGTTACAGGGGTGGCACTGAAGCTTTCTTT.

V and J are TRBV4-1 and TRBJ2-7; 12 bases are shared with TRBD1. The junction had 2 bases not matched to a gene; V was cut back by 4 bases and J by 1 base. The CDR3 is 15 residues long. The V gene's germline CDR1 is MGHRA and CDR2 YSYEKL. The CDR3 DNA reads TGCGCCAGCAGCCCGGGACAGGGGGCTTCCTACGAGCAGTACTTC. As protein: CASSPGQGASYEQYF.

The chain is built from TRBV5-6 and TRBJ1-2; D may be TRBD1 (5 bases). This CDR3 region has 14 residues. Germline CDR1 reads SGHDT; CDR2 reads YYEEEE. The V end lost 1 base, the J end lost 4 bases, and 11 bases lay between the germline ends. The CDR3 DNA is TGTGCCAGCAGCTTGAGGACCGACAGCTATGGCTACACCTTC. Translated: CASSLRTDSYGYTF.

V is TRBV19 and J is TRBJ2-7; D unresolved. Germline CDR1 and CDR2: LNHDA and SQIVND (reference sequence). V lost 5 bases to trimming and J lost 2 bases, with 7 bases between them. This CDR3 region has 12 residues. DNA for the CDR3: TGTGCCAGTAGTGTCCATCCCTACGAGCAGTACTTC. Residues: CASSVHPYEQYF. Full variable domain (remainder filled in from reference TRBV19 and TRBJ2-7): DGGITQSPKYLFRKEGQNVTLSCEQNLNHDAMYWYRQDPGQGLRLIYYSQIVNDFQKGDIAEGYSVSREKKESFPLTVTSAQKNPTAFYLCASSVHPYEQYFGPGTRLTVT.

A single count supports this clone. V gene TRBV6-5 combines with J gene TRBJ2-7, with a tentative D call TRBD2 (6 bases). Trimming removed 5 bases at V and 3 bases at J, with 17 bases between. Germline values: CDR1 MNHEY, CDR2 SVGAGI. This CDR3 is 15 amino acids long. The CDR3 DNA reads as TGTGCCAGCAGTCCCGCCGGGGGACTCGGCTACGAGCAGTACTTC. This sequence encodes CASSPAGGLGYEQYF.

A note on this clone: The junction departs from the called germline gene at one end, perhaps through a read error. The chain couples TRBV7-7 to TRBJ2-2; D is unclear. The germline CDR1 and CDR2 sequences are SSHAT and FNYEAQ (reference sequence). CDR3 length: 14 residues. CDR3 coding DNA: TGTGCTAGCAGCTTAGATAAGGGCACCGGGGAGCTGTTTTTT. Residues: CASSLDKGTGELFF.

V usage is TRBV27 and J usage is TRBJ1-1; no reliable D call. The CDR3 runs 14 residues. CDR1 and CDR2 from the germline V gene are MNHEY and SMNVEV (reference sequence). V lost 8 bases and J lost 1, with 14 bases in between. The CDR3 coding sequence is TGTGCCAGCTGGCCTGCGGCTAGGAACACTGAAGCTTTCTTT. This encodes CASWPAARNTEAFF.

The chain combines TRBV7-8 with TRBJ2-7; D may be TRBD2 (6 bases). CDR1 is SGHVS, CDR2 FQNEAQ, per germline. V lost 5 bases and J lost 7, with 18 bases in between. This CDR3 has 14 amino acids. CDR3 residues: CASSPRGLRGEQYF. Written as DNA, the CDR3 is TGTGCCAGCAGCCCGCGGGGCCTCCGGGGGGAGCAGTACTTC.

The gene calls are TRBV29-1 and TRBJ2-3; the D is unclear. The CDR3 has 12 residues. Germline CDR1 SQVTM, CDR2 ANQGSEA. V was clipped by 7 bases and J by 1 base, with 9 bases between them. The CDR3: CSAFGGTDTQYF. DNA of the CDR3: TGCAGCGCTTTCGGCGGCACAGATACGCAGTATTTT.

The chain joins TRBV6-1 to TRBJ2-4; 9 positions match TRBD1. V was pared by 8 bases and J by 9 bases, with 5 bases of the junction left unmatched. The CDR3 contains 12 residues. From germline, CDR1 is MNHNS and CDR2 SASEGT. The CDR3 region has the DNA TGTGCCAGCCGGGACAGGGAGGCCATTCAGTACTTC. Translation: CASRDREAIQYF.

This CDR3 is CASSRRGGYNEQFF. The CDR3, as DNA: TGTGCCAGCAGCCGTCGGGGAGGGTACAATGAGCAGTTCTTC. V gene TRBV14 combines with J gene TRBJ2-1; 7 nucleotides agree with TRBD2. Germline-derived CDR1 and CDR2 are SGHDN and FVKESK. The CDR3 contains 14 residues. Trimming at V came to 4 bases and at J to 4 bases, leaving 4 bases not matched to a gene.